This paragraph reports one T cell receptor beta chain. Its antigen is as yet unknown. The sample is drawn from a study of T cell repertoires in cytomegalovirus infection. About the research overall: Recently identified HLA-C-restricted and well-studied HLA-B-restricted CMV epitopes were used.

Study-level results: Frequencies of public TCR beta families were cumulated, and this identified carriers of CMV plus the relevant HLA. The ex vivo response was dominated by HLA-C-restricted CMV-specific TCR beta clonotypes.

TCRdb re-derived calls from the reads in MiXCR, one entry per CDR3 protein. The sample yields 250,000 to 300,000 distinct CDR3 sequences, approximately 22% seen once. The source material was cultured PBMCs, sampled from culture after CMV antigen stimulation. This clonotype was sampled from a human donor in good health (CMV status not recorded). Some clones in this sample may be carry-over from other donors' samples.

CDR3 in amino acids: CASSQGVAGIGEQFF. CDR3 coding DNA: TGCGCCAGCAGCCAAGGGGTAGCGGGAATCGGTGAGCAGTTCTTC. The J gene is TRBJ2-1, the V gene TRBV4-1, with TRBD2 matching over 8 bases. This CDR3 has 15 amino acids. Germline lookup yields CDR1 MGHRA and CDR2 YSYEKL. Germline trimming cut 1 base from V and 9 bases from J; bases unmatched to any gene: 8.